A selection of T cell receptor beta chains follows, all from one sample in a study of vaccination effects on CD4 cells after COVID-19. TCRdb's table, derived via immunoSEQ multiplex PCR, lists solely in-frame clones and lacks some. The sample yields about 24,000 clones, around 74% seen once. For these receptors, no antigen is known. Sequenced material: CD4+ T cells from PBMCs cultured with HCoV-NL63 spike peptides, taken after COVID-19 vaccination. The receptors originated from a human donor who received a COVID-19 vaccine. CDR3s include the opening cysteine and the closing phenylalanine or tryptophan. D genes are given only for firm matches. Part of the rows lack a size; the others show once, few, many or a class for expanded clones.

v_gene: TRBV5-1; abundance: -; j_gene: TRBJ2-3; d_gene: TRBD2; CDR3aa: CASSVFSGGGRTDTQYF; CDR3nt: TGCGCCAGCAGCGTCTTCAGCGGGGGCGGGAGGACAGATACGCAGTATTTT
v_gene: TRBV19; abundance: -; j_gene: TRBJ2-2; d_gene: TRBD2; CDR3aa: CASTLSGRITGELFF; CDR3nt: TGTGCCAGTACCCTTAGCGGGAGAATCACCGGGGAGCTGTTTTTT
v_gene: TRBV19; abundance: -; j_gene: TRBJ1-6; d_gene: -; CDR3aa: CASSPQRGQFNSPLHF; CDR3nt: TGTGCCAGTAGTCCCCAGAGGGGACAATTTAATTCACCCCTCCACTTT
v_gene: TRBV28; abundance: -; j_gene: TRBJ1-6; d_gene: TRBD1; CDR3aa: CASSYRGSYNSPLHF; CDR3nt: TGTGCCAGCAGCTACAGGGGGTCCTATAATTCACCCCTCCACTTT
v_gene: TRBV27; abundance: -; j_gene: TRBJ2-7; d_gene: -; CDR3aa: CASSSTGLTYEQYF; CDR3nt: TGTGCCAGCAGTTCCACAGGGTTAACCTACGAGCAGTACTTC
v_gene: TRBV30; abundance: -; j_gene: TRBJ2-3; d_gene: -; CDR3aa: CAWSVIDGGTQYF; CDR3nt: TGTGCCTGGAGTGTGATCGACGGGGGTACGCAGTATTTT
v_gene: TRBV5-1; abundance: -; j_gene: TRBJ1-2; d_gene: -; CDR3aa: CASSLAQAYGYTF; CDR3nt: TGCGCCAGCAGCTTAGCGCAGGCTTATGGCTACACCTTC
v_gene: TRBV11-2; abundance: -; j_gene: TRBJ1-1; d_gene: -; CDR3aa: CASSPGQTEAFF; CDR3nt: TGTGCCAGCAGCCCCGGACAGACTGAAGCTTTCTTT
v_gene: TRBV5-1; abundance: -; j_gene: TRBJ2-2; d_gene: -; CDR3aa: CASSPLRWPGELFF; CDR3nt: TGCGCCAGCAGCCCACTGAGATGGCCCGGGGAGCTGTTTTTT
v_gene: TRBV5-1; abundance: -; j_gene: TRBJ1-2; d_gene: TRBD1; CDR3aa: CASGTGRSYGYTF; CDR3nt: TGCGCCAGTGGGACAGGGAGATCTTATGGCTACACCTTC
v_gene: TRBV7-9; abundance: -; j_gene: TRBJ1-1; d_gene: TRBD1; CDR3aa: CASSLARTGGDTEAFF; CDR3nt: TGTGCCAGCAGCTTAGCTAGGACAGGGGGTGACACTGAAGCTTTCTTT
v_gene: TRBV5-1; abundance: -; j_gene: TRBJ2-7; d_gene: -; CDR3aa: CASSGGMAGDEQYF; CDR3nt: TGCGCCAGCAGCGGGGGGATGGCTGGGGACGAGCAGTACTTC
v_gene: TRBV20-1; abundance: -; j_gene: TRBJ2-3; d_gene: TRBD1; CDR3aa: CSASSGQGTDTQYF; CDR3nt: TGCAGTGCTAGTTCGGGACAGGGTACAGATACGCAGTATTTT
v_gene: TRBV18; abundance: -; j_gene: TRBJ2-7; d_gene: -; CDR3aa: CASSPIGVEQYF; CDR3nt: TGTGCCAGCTCACCGATAGGTGTCGAGCAGTACTTC
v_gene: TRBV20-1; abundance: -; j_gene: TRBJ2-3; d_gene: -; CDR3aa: CSAARGDTQYF; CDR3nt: TGCAGTGCTGCCCGAGGGGATACGCAGTATTTT
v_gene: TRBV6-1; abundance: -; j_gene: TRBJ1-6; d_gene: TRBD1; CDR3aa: CASSEGDSFNSPLHF; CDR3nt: TGTGCCAGCAGTGAAGGGGACAGTTTCAATTCACCCCTCCACTTT
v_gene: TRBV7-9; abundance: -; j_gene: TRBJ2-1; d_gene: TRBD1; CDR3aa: CASSQTGGAVNEQFF; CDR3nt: TGTGCCAGCAGCCAGACAGGGGGCGCGGTGAATGAGCAGTTCTTC
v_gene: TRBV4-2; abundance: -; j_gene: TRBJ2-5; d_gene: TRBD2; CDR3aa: CASSPGTSQETQYF; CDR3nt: TGTGCCAGCAGTCCCGGGACTAGCCAAGAGACCCAGTACTTC
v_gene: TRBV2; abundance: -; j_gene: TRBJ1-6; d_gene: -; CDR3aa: CASSLGGGNSPLHF; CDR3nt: TGTGCCAGCAGCCTGGGAGGGGGGAATTCACCCCTCCACTTT
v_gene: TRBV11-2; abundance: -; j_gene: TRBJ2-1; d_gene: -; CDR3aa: CATRESSYNEQFF; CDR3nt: TGTGCCACCCGGGAAAGCTCCTACAATGAGCAGTTCTTC
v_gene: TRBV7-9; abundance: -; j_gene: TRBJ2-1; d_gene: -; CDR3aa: CASSLAPGSSYNEQFF; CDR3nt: TGTGCCAGCAGCTTAGCGCCCGGTAGCTCCTACAATGAGCAGTTCTTC
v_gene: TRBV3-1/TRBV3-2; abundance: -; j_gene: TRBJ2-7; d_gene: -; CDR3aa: CASSQDTPYEQYF; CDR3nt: TGTGCCAGCAGCCAAGATACCCCCTACGAGCAGTACTTC
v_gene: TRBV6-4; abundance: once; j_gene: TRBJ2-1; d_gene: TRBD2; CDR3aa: CASSATGTRAYNEQFF; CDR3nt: TGTGCCAGCAGTGCTACAGGGACTAGGGCTTACAATGAGCAGTTCTTC
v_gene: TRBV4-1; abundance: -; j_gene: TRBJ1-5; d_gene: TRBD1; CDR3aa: CASSHHKGDSGPQHF; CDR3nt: TGCGCCAGCAGCCATCACAAAGGGGACAGCGGGCCCCAGCATTTT
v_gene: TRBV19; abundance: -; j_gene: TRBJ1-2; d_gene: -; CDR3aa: CASTLGGGYGYTF; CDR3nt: TGTGCCAGTACCTTAGGGGGGGGCTATGGCTACACCTTC
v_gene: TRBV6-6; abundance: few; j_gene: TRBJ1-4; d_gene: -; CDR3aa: CASTTTAINEKLFF; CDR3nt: TGTGCCAGCACTACGACAGCGATTAATGAAAAACTGTTTTTT
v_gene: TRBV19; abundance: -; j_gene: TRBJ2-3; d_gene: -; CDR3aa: CASSIDRADTQYF; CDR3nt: TGTGCCAGTAGTATAGACAGGGCAGATACGCAGTATTTT
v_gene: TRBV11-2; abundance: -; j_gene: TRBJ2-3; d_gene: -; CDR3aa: CASSFRTPMDTQYF; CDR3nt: TGTGCCAGCAGCTTTAGGACCCCGATGGATACGCAGTATTTT
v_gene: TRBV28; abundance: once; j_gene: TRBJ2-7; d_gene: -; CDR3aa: CASTRGRYEQYF; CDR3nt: TGTGCCAGCACCCGGGGGAGGTACGAGCAGTACTTC
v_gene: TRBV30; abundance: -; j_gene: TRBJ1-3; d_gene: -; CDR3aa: CAWTGSSGNTIYF; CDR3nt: TGTGCCTGGACAGGATCCTCTGGAAACACCATATATTTT
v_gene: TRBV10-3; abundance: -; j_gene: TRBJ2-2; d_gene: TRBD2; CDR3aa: CAIRTSANTGELFF; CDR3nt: TGTGCCATCAGGACTAGCGCGAACACCGGGGAGCTGTTTTTT
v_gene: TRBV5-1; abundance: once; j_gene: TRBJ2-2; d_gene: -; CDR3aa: CASSLAGGIGELFF; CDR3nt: TGCGCCAGCAGCTTGGCTGGTGGGATCGGGGAGCTGTTTTTT
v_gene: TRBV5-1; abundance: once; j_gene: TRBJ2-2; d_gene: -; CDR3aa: CASSLTQSGLFF; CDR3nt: TGCGCCAGCAGCTTGACCCAAAGCGGGCTGTTTTTT
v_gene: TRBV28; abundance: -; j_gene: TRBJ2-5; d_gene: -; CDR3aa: CASSLGGGLEETQYF; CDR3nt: TGTGCCAGCAGTTTAGGAGGGGGGTTGGAAGAGACCCAGTACTTC
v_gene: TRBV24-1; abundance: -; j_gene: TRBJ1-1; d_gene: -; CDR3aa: CATTGSHFEAFF; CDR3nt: TGTGCCACCACCGGGAGCCATTTTGAAGCTTTCTTT
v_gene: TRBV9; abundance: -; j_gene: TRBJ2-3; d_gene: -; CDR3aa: CASSVGGASDTQYF; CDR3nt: TGTGCCAGCAGCGTAGGGGGAGCCTCCGATACGCAGTATTTT
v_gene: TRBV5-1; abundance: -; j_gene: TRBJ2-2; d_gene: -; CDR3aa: CASHSGGNTGELFF; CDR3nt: TGCGCCAGCCATTCTGGGGGCAACACCGGGGAGCTGTTTTTT
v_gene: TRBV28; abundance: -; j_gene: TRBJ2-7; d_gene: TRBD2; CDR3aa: CASSLVASGGEQYF; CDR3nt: TGTGCCAGCAGTTTAGTCGCTAGCGGTGGCGAGCAGTACTTC
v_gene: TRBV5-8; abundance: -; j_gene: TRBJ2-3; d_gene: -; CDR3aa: CASSLARGWETSTDTQYF; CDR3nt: TGTGCCAGCAGCTTGGCCCGCGGGTGGGAGACAAGCACAGATACGCAGTATTTT
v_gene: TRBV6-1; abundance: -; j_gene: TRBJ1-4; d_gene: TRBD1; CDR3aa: CASSDTGTDEKLFF; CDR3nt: TGTGCCAGCAGTGATACTGGGACAGATGAAAAACTGTTTTTT
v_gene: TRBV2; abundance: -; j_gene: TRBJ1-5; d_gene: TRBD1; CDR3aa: CASSRQGAAQPQHF; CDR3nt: TGTGCCAGCAGTCGACAGGGGGCGGCTCAGCCCCAGCATTTT
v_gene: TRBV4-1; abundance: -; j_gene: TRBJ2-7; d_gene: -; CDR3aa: CASSQGPLDSLRSYEQYF; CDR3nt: TGCGCCAGCAGCCAAGGACCTCTCGATAGCCTTCGGTCCTACGAGCAGTACTTC
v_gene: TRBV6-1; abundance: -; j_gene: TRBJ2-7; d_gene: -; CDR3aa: CASSEAQLPYEQYF; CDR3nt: TGTGCCAGCAGTGAAGCCCAGCTTCCCTACGAGCAGTACTTC
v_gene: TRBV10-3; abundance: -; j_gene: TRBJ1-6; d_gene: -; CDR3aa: CAITPTGFGNSPLHF; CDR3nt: TGTGCCATCACCCCCACAGGATTTGGAAATTCACCCCTCCACTTT
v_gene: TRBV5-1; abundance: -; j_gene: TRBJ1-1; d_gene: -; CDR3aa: CASSPGGGKNTEAFF; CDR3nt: TGCGCCAGCAGCCCGGGGGGCGGGAAGAACACTGAAGCTTTCTTT